A selection of T cell receptor beta chains follows, all from one sample in a study of cytomegalovirus exposure and HLA in healthy donors. Libraries were prepared by immunoSEQ multiplex PCR; TCRdb keeps only in-frame clonotypes and omits some of them. The sample lists about 160,000 clones, around 92% occurring once. What was sequenced was PBMCs. Receptor source: a young woman in good health and CMV-seropositive. CDR3s include the opening cysteine and the closing phenylalanine or tryptophan. The D gene is left open where the match is weak. Only some rows state a clone size, as once, few, many or a class for expanded clones.

V gene: TRBV7-3
J gene: TRBJ1-5
D gene: -
clone size: few
CDR3 DNA: TGTGCCAGCAGCAGGGGATGGGGTCAGCCCCAGCATTTT
CDR3 protein: CASSRGWGQPQHF

V gene: TRBV6-5
J gene: TRBJ2-2
D gene: TRBD2
clone size: -
CDR3 DNA: TGTGCCAGCAGACTAGCGGGAGGGGAGGAGCTGTTTTTT
CDR3 protein: CASRLAGGEELFF

V gene: TRBV4-2
J gene: TRBJ2-7
D gene: -
clone size: -
CDR3 DNA: TGTGCCAGCAGCCCAGGACAACACATTAACTACGAGCAGTACTTC
CDR3 protein: CASSPGQHINYEQYF

V gene: TRBV5-4
J gene: TRBJ1-2
D gene: -
clone size: -
CDR3 DNA: TGTGCCAGCAGCTTGGACAGGGGCTACACCTTC
CDR3 protein: CASSLDRGYTF

V gene: TRBV18
J gene: TRBJ2-7
D gene: TRBD1
clone size: -
CDR3 DNA: TGTGCCAGCTCACGAGACAGGGAGAGTTCCTACGAGCAGTACTTC
CDR3 protein: CASSRDRESSYEQYF

V gene: TRBV10-3
J gene: TRBJ1-1
D gene: -
clone size: -
CDR3 DNA: TGTGCCAGCATAGCCCGGGTGACAGATTCTATGAACACTGAAGCTTTCTTT
CDR3 protein: CASIARVTDSMNTEAFF

V gene: TRBV4-2
J gene: TRBJ2-1
D gene: -
clone size: once
CDR3 DNA: TGTGCCAGCAGCCAAGACGCTAGTTCGGTCTACAATGAGCAGTTCTTC
CDR3 protein: CASSQDASSVYNEQFF

V gene: TRBV6-5
J gene: TRBJ1-1
D gene: -
clone size: once
CDR3 DNA: TGTGCCAGCAGTTATTACTTAAACACTGAAGCTTTCTTT
CDR3 protein: CASSYYLNTEAFF

V gene: TRBV5-1
J gene: TRBJ2-2
D gene: -
clone size: -
CDR3 DNA: TGCGCCAGCAGCTTGGCTTTGAGGAGGCAGACCGGGGAGCTGTTTTTT
CDR3 protein: CASSLALRRQTGELFF

V gene: TRBV11-2
J gene: TRBJ2-7
D gene: TRBD1
clone size: -
CDR3 DNA: TGTGCCAGCAGCTTGGACAGGCCTCCCTACGAGCAGTACTTC
CDR3 protein: CASSLDRPPYEQYF

V gene: TRBV5-4
J gene: TRBJ2-7
D gene: -
clone size: -
CDR3 DNA: TGTGCCAGCAGCTGGGGGCGCGGGAGCTCGAAGTACGAGCAGTACTTC
CDR3 protein: CASSWGRGSSKYEQYF

V gene: TRBV6-5
J gene: TRBJ2-7
D gene: TRBD2
clone size: once
CDR3 DNA: TGTGCCAGCAGTTGGGGGACTAGTTCCTACGAGCAGTACTTC
CDR3 protein: CASSWGTSSYEQYF

V gene: TRBV28
J gene: TRBJ1-2
D gene: -
clone size: -
CDR3 DNA: TGTGCCACCACCCGGCGGGGGATCTATGGCTACACCTTC
CDR3 protein: CATTRRGIYGYTF

V gene: TRBV7-3
J gene: TRBJ2-2
D gene: TRBD2
clone size: -
CDR3 DNA: TGTGCCAGCAGGCTTAGCGGGACCGGGGAGCTGTTTTTT
CDR3 protein: CASRLSGTGELFF

V gene: TRBV19
J gene: TRBJ2-7
D gene: TRBD1
clone size: many
CDR3 DNA: TGTGCCAGTAGTAGGGGACAGGGTGTATGGGAGCAGTACTTC
CDR3 protein: CASSRGQGVWEQYF

V gene: TRBV18
J gene: TRBJ2-1
D gene: TRBD2
clone size: -
CDR3 DNA: TGTGCCAGCTCATTCGGACTAGCGGGAGCTGGTAATGAGCAGTTCTTC
CDR3 protein: CASSFGLAGAGNEQFF

V gene: TRBV30
J gene: TRBJ1-4
D gene: -
clone size: -
CDR3 DNA: TGTGCCTGGAGCTCGCTAGCTAATGAAAAACTGTTTTTT
CDR3 protein: CAWSSLANEKLFF

V gene: TRBV25-1
J gene: TRBJ2-1
D gene: TRBD2
clone size: -
CDR3 DNA: TGTGCCAGCAGTCGTCTAGCGGGAGTTAATGAGCAGTTCTTC
CDR3 protein: CASSRLAGVNEQFF

V gene: TRBV27
J gene: TRBJ2-1
D gene: -
clone size: once
CDR3 DNA: TGTGCCAGCAGGACTTGGACTCAAGAGCAGTTCTTC
CDR3 protein: CASRTWTQEQFF

V gene: TRBV11-2
J gene: TRBJ2-7
D gene: TRBD1
clone size: -
CDR3 DNA: TGTGCCAGCAGCGCCTCCCCCGGGACAGGGGGCGAGCAGTACTTC
CDR3 protein: CASSASPGTGGEQYF

V gene: TRBV28
J gene: TRBJ1-2
D gene: TRBD1
clone size: -
CDR3 DNA: TGTGCCAGCACCACTGATTCGGGACAGGGCCTTTCTAGAGGCTACACCTTC
CDR3 protein: CASTTDSGQGLSRGYTF

V gene: TRBV12-5
J gene: TRBJ1-2
D gene: TRBD1
clone size: -
CDR3 DNA: TGTGCTAGTGGTTTGTACGGGACAGCGTATGGCTACACCTTC
CDR3 protein: CASGLYGTAYGYTF

V gene: TRBV19
J gene: TRBJ1-1
D gene: TRBD1
clone size: -
CDR3 DNA: TGTGCCAGTAGCCCACGGACAGGTATGAACACTGAAGCTTTCTTT
CDR3 protein: CASSPRTGMNTEAFF

V gene: TRBV21-1
J gene: TRBJ2-7
D gene: -
clone size: -
CDR3 DNA: TGTGCCAGCACCCGATCTGACAGACTCGACTCCTACGAGCAGTACTTC
CDR3 protein: CASTRSDRLDSYEQYF

V gene: TRBV28
J gene: TRBJ2-1
D gene: -
clone size: -
CDR3 DNA: TGTGCCAGCAGCTCTTTTCTAGCTAACCTCCACAATGAGCAGTTCTTC
CDR3 protein: CASSSFLANLHNEQFF

V gene: TRBV4-3
J gene: TRBJ2-1
D gene: TRBD2
clone size: -
CDR3 DNA: TGCGCCAGCAGCCAAGATCGAGGCGGGAGCTCCTACAATGAGCAGTTCTTC
CDR3 protein: CASSQDRGGSSYNEQFF

V gene: TRBV15
J gene: TRBJ2-6
D gene: TRBD2
clone size: once
CDR3 DNA: TGTGCCACCACTAGCGGGAATTCTGGGGCCAACGTCCTGACTTTC
CDR3 protein: CATTSGNSGANVLTF

V gene: TRBV28
J gene: TRBJ2-3
D gene: -
clone size: -
CDR3 DNA: TGTGCCAGCGCTGAGCTAGGCGCTAGAGGGGATACGCAGTATTTT
CDR3 protein: CASAELGARGDTQYF

V gene: TRBV6-5
J gene: TRBJ2-7
D gene: TRBD2
clone size: -
CDR3 DNA: TGTGCCAGCAGGGGGACTAGCTCCTACGAGCAGTACTTC
CDR3 protein: CASRGTSSYEQYF

V gene: TRBV28
J gene: TRBJ1-3
D gene: TRBD1
clone size: -
CDR3 DNA: TGTGCCAGCAGTCGCACAGGGGGCTCTGGAAACACCATATATTTT
CDR3 protein: CASSRTGGSGNTIYF

V gene: TRBV7-9
J gene: TRBJ1-2
D gene: -
clone size: few
CDR3 DNA: TGTGCCAGCAGCTTGCGCTTGGACTATGGCTACACCTTC
CDR3 protein: CASSLRLDYGYTF

V gene: TRBV7-2
J gene: TRBJ2-3
D gene: TRBD2
clone size: -
CDR3 DNA: TGTGCCAGCAGACCGGGACTAGAGACAGATACGCAGTATTTT
CDR3 protein: CASRPGLETDTQYF

V gene: TRBV29-1
J gene: TRBJ2-7
D gene: TRBD2
clone size: -
CDR3 DNA: TGCAGCGTTAGCGGGATCTACGAGCAGTACTTC
CDR3 protein: CSVSGIYEQYF

V gene: TRBV11-2
J gene: TRBJ2-7
D gene: -
clone size: once
CDR3 DNA: TGTGCCAGCAGCTCCCCGAGGACAGCCCCATACGAGCAGTACTTC
CDR3 protein: CASSSPRTAPYEQYF

V gene: TRBV7-2
J gene: TRBJ2-7
D gene: TRBD1
clone size: -
CDR3 DNA: TGTGCCAGCAGCGATCAGACAGGGTACTACGAGCAGTACTTC
CDR3 protein: CASSDQTGYYEQYF

V gene: TRBV9
J gene: TRBJ1-1
D gene: -
clone size: -
CDR3 DNA: TGTGCCAGCAGCGTGGACGGTGGACTCGAAGCTTTCTTT
CDR3 protein: CASSVDGGLEAFF

V gene: TRBV27
J gene: TRBJ2-3
D gene: TRBD2
clone size: -
CDR3 DNA: TGTGCCAGCGGACTAGCGGTATCTAGTTATCCCGCAGATACGCAGTATTTT
CDR3 protein: CASGLAVSSYPADTQYF

V gene: TRBV4-1
J gene: TRBJ2-5
D gene: -
clone size: -
CDR3 DNA: TGCGCCAGCAGCCAATGGGACAAGATATATGGGGGAGAGACCCAGTACTTC
CDR3 protein: CASSQWDKIYGGETQYF

V gene: TRBV5-1
J gene: TRBJ2-7
D gene: TRBD2
clone size: -
CDR3 DNA: TGCGCCAGCAGCTTAGGACTAGCGCTCAACGAGCAGTACTTC
CDR3 protein: CASSLGLALNEQYF

V gene: TRBV19
J gene: TRBJ1-5
D gene: -
clone size: few
CDR3 DNA: TGTGCCAGTAGTGATCTAGGGGCCCAGCATTTT
CDR3 protein: CASSDLGAQHF

V gene: TRBV4-1
J gene: TRBJ2-1
D gene: TRBD2
clone size: -
CDR3 DNA: TGCGCCACCGGCCCTAGACTAGCGCGGAATGAGCAGTTCTTC
CDR3 protein: CATGPRLARNEQFF

V gene: TRBV11-3
J gene: TRBJ2-1
D gene: -
clone size: -
CDR3 DNA: TGTGCCAGCAGCTTAAGAGGGGGTAGCAATGAGCAGTTCTTC
CDR3 protein: CASSLRGGSNEQFF

V gene: TRBV6-4
J gene: TRBJ2-6
D gene: TRBD2
clone size: -
CDR3 DNA: TGTGCCAGCAGGCGGGAGGCTGGGGCCAACGTCCTGACTTTC
CDR3 protein: CASRREAGANVLTF

V gene: TRBV27
J gene: TRBJ2-2
D gene: TRBD1
clone size: once
CDR3 DNA: TGTGCCAGCAGCCCATACAGGGGGCAAGGCGGGGAGCTGTTTTTT
CDR3 protein: CASSPYRGQGGELFF

V gene: TRBV19
J gene: TRBJ1-2
D gene: -
clone size: -
CDR3 DNA: TGTGCCAGTAGTATAGGACGGGGTAACTATGGCTACACCTTC
CDR3 protein: CASSIGRGNYGYTF

V gene: TRBV6-4
J gene: TRBJ1-1
D gene: TRBD1
clone size: once
CDR3 DNA: TGTGCCAGCAGTGACTCGGCAGGGGGAAATGGGAACACTGAAGCTTTCTTT
CDR3 protein: CASSDSAGGNGNTEAFF

V gene: TRBV5-1
J gene: TRBJ2-3
D gene: -
clone size: -
CDR3 DNA: TGCGCCAGCAGTTCTACCACAGATACGCAGTATTTT
CDR3 protein: CASSSTTDTQYF

V gene: TRBV19
J gene: TRBJ2-7
D gene: TRBD1
clone size: -
CDR3 DNA: TGTGCCACGCCGGGACAGGGCAAATCTCAGGTGGGCTACGAGCAGTACTTC
CDR3 protein: CATPGQGKSQVGYEQYF

V gene: TRBV5-6
J gene: TRBJ2-2
D gene: -
clone size: -
CDR3 DNA: TGTGCCAGCAGCATTGGAGCGCTTGGCACCGGGGAGCTGTTTTTT
CDR3 protein: CASSIGALGTGELFF

V gene: TRBV5-6
J gene: TRBJ2-1
D gene: -
clone size: -
CDR3 DNA: TGTGCCAGCAGCTTGCGAAGCGCCCTCGATGAGCAGTTCTTC
CDR3 protein: CASSLRSALDEQFF

V gene: TRBV30
J gene: TRBJ2-3
D gene: TRBD1
clone size: -
CDR3 DNA: TGTGCCTGGAGTGGTAACCGGGACAGGGGTCTAAGAGATACGCAGTATTTT
CDR3 protein: CAWSGNRDRGLRDTQYF

V gene: TRBV4-1
J gene: TRBJ1-4
D gene: -
clone size: -
CDR3 DNA: TGCGCCAGCAGCCAAGAACACAGAAATAATGAAAAACTGTTTTTT
CDR3 protein: CASSQEHRNNEKLFF

V gene: TRBV2
J gene: TRBJ1-5
D gene: -
clone size: -
CDR3 DNA: TGTGCCAGCAGTGAAACAGGGTTGTTGAATCAGCCCCAGCATTTT
CDR3 protein: CASSETGLLNQPQHF